This T cell receptor beta chain was obtained from a study of early T cells in non-severe SARS-CoV-2 infection. Whole-study context: Chains from this unsorted whole-blood bulk RNA could not be paired. Study-wide results and caveats: The VDJdb matching leaned toward anti-spike CD8 responses and overlooked private and CD4 specificities.

Tagging with unique molecular identifiers was applied to individual cDNA molecules. TCRdb called the 5' RACE reads again in MiXCR, with one record for every CDR3 protein. The repertoire holds tens of thousands of distinct CDR3 sequences, with roughly 17% as singletons. Only a few counts were recorded for this clonotype. The antigen is undetermined. CDR3 length: 13 residues. Trimming took off 8 bases at V and 3 bases at J, with 10 bases between the two ends. Per the germline V gene, CDR1 is MNHNY and CDR2 is SVGAGI (reference sequence). Specimen: whole blood, collected at baseline. The clonotype comes from an adult who was a healthcare worker with PCR-confirmed SARS-CoV-2 infection or an uninfected control (not recorded which). The chain couples TRBV6-6 to TRBJ1-4; a weak D match, TRBD1 (5 bases). This CDR3 reads CASLTAPNEKLFF. The CDR3 bases are TGTGCCAGCCTGACAGCCCCTAATGAAAAACTGTTTTTT.